This TCR beta chain came from a study of blood T cell repertoires in COVID-19. Study-wide background: Specimens from acute and convalescent COVID-19 originated in the United States, Italy and Spain. Sources were T cells, B-cell-depleted T cells, or PBMCs; the material itself was cDNA or gDNA.

Sequenced by immunoSEQ multiplex PCR; TCRdb stores in-frame clones only, minus some. The data hold a few hundred thousand clones, with about nine tenths observed a single time. CDR1 is KGHDR, CDR2 SFDVKD, per germline. V lost 4 bases to trimming and J lost 5 bases; unmatched junction nucleotides: 8. This CDR3 comprises 17 residues. The rearrangement joins TRBV24-1 to TRBJ2-2; 11 nucleotides align to TRBD2. Sequencing input: peripheral blood. This TCR came from a woman between 45 and 60 years old with acute or convalescent COVID-19. CDR3 in DNA: TGTGCCACCAGTGACCCGACTAGCGGGGATCGGACCGGGGAGCTGTTTTTT. As protein: CATSDPTSGDRTGELFF.